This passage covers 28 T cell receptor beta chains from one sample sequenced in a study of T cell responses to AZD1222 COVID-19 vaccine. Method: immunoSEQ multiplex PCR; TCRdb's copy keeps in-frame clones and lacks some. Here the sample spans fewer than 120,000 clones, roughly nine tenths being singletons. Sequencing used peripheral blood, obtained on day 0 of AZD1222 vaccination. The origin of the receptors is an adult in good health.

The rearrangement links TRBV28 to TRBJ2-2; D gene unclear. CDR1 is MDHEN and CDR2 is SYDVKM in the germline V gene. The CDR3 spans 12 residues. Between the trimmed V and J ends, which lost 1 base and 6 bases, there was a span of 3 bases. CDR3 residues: CASSLYAGELFF. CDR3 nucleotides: TGTGCCAGCAGTTTATACGCCGGGGAGCTGTTTTTT.

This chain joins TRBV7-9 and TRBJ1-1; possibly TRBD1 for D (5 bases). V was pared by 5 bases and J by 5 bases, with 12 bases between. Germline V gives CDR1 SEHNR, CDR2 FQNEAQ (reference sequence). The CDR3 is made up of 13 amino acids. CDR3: CASSANQGTEAFF. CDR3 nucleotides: TGTGCCAGCAGCGCCAACCAGGGTACTGAAGCTTTCTTT.

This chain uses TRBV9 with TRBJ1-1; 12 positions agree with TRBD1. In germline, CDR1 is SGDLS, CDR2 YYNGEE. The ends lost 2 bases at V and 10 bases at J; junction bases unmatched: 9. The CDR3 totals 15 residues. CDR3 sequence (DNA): TGTGCCAGCAGCGTCGCACCGGGACAGGGGGCAGGAGCTTTCTTT. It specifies CASSVAPGQGAGAFF.

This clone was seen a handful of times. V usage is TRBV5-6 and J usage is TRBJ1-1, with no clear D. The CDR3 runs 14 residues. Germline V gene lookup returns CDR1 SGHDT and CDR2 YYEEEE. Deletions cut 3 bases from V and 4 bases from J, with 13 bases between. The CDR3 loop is CASSWETGSTEAFF. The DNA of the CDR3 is TGTGCCAGCAGCTGGGAGACGGGGAGCACTGAAGCTTTCTTT.

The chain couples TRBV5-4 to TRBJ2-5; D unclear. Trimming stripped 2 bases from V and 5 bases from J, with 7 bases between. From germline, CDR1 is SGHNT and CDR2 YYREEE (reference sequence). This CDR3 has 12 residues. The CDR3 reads CASSFELETQYF. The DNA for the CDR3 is TGTGCCAGCAGCTTCGAGTTGGAGACCCAGTACTTC.

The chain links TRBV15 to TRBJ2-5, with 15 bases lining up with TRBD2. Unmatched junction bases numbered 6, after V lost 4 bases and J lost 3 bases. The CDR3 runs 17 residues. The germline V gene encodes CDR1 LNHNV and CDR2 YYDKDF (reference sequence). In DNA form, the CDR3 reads TGTGCCACCAGCACTGGGACTAGCGGGAGGTTGGAAGAGACCCAGTACTTC. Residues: CATSTGTSGRLEETQYF.

The CDR3 DNA follows: TGTGCCAGCAGTTCCCCCAGGGCAGGGTTATCATCTGGAAACACCATATATTTT. Amino acid sequence: CASSSPRAGLSSGNTIYF. V and J are TRBV28 and TRBJ1-3; D may be TRBD1 (5 bases). V was clipped by 4 bases and J by 1 base, with 20 bases between them. This CDR3 has 18 amino acids. CDR1 and CDR2 from the germline V gene are MDHEN and SYDVKM.

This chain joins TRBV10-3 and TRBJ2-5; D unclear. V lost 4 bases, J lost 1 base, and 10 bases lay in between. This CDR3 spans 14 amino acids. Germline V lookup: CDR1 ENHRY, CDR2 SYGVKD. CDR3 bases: TGTGCCATCAGTGGGTCCAGAGCCCAAGAGACCCAGTACTTC. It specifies CAISGSRAQETQYF.

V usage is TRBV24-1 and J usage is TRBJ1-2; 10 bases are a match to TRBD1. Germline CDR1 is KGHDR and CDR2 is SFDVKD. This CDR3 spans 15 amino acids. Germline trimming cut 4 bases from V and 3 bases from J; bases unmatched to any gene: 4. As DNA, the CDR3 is TGTGCCACCAGTGACCCCGGGACAGGGGACTATGGCTACACCTTC. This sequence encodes CATSDPGTGDYGYTF.

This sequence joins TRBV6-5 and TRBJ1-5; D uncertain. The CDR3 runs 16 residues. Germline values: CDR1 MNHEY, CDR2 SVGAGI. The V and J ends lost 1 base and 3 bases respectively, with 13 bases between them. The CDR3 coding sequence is TGTGCCAGCAGTTACTTGCCTGACAAGTCCAATCAGCCCCAGCATTTT. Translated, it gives CASSYLPDKSNQPQHF.

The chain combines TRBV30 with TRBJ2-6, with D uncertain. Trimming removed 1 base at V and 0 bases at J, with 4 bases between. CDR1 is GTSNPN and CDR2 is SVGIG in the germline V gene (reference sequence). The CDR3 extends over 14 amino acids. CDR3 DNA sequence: TGTGCCTGGAGTGGTTTCTCTGGGGCCAACGTCCTGACTTTC. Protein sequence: CAWSGFSGANVLTF.

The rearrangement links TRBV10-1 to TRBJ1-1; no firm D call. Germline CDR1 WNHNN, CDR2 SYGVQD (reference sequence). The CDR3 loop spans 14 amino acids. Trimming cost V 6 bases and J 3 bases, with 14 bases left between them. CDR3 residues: CASSDQIQDTEAFF. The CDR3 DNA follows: TGCGCCAGCAGCGATCAGATACAAGACACTGAAGCTTTCTTT.

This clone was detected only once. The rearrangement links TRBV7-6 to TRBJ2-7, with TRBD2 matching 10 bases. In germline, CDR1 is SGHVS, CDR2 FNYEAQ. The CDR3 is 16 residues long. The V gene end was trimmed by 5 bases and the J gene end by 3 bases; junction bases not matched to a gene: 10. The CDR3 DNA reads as TGTGCCAGCAGCAACATACTAGCGGGACGGAACTACGAGCAGTACTTC. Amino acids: CASSNILAGRNYEQYF.

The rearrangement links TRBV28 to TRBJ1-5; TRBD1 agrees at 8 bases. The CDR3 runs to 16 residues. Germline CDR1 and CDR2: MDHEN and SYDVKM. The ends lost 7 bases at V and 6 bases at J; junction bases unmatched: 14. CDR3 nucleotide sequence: TGTGCCAGCACCTCACCTAGGACAGGGCTGACTCAGCCCCAGCATTTT. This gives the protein CASTSPRTGLTQPQHF.

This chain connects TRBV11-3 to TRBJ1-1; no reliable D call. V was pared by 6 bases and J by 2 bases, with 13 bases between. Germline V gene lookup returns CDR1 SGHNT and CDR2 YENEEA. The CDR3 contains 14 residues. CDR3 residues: CASSRSGQNTEAFF. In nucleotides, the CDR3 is TGTGCCAGCAGTCGTAGCGGGCAAAACACTGAAGCTTTCTTT.

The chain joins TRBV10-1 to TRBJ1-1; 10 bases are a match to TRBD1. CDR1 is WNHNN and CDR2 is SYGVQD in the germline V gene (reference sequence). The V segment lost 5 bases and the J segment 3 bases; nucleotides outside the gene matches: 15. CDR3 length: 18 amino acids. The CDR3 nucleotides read TGCGCCAGCAGTCGATCCGGGACAGGGGCCCAATCGGACACTGAAGCTTTCTTT. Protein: CASSRSGTGAQSDTEAFF.

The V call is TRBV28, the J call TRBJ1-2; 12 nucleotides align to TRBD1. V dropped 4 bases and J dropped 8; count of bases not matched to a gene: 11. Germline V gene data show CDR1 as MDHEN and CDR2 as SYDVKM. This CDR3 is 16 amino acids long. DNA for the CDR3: TGTGCCAGCAGTTCCCCCGGGACAGGGGGCAGCCGAGGCTACACCTTC. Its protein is CASSSPGTGGSRGYTF.

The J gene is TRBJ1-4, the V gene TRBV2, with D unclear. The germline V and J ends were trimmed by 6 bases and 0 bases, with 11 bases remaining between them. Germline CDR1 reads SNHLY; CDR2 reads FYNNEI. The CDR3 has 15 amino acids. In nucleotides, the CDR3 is TGTGCCAGCAGCTCCCAAATGCCAACTAATGAAAAACTGTTTTTT. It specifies CASSSQMPTNEKLFF. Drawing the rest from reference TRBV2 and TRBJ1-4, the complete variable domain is EPEVTQTPSHQVTQMGQEVILRCVPISNHLYFYWYRQILGQKVEFLVSFYNNEISEKSEIFDDQFSVERPDGSNFTLKIRSTKLEDSAMYFCASSSQMPTNEKLFFGSGTQLSVL.

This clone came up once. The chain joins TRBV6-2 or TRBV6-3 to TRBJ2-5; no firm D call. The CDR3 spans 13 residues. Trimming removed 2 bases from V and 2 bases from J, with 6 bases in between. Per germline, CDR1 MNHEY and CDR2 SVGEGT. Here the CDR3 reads CASSYGQQETQYF. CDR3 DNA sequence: TGTGCCAGCAGTTACGGTCAGCAAGAGACCCAGTACTTC.

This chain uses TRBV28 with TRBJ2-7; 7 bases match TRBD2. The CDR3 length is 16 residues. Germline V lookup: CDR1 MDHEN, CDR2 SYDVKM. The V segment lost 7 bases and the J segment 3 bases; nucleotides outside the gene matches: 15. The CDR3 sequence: CASTLGGGEMGYEQYF. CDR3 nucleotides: TGTGCCAGCACCTTGGGTGGGGGGGAGATGGGCTACGAGCAGTACTTC.

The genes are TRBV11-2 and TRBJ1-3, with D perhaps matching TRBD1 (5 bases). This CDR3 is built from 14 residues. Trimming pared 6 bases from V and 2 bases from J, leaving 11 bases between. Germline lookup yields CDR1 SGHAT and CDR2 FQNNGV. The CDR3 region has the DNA TGTGCCAGCAGAGCCAGGGTCGCTGGAAACACCATATATTTT. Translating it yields CASRARVAGNTIYF.

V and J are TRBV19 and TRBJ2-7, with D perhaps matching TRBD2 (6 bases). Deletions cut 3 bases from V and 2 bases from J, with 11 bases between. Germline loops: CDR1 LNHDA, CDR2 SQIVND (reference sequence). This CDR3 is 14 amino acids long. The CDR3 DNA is TGTGCCAGTAGTATGGCGGGGTCGACCTACGAGCAGTACTTC. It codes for CASSMAGSTYEQYF. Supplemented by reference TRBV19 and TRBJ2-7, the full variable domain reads DGGITQSPKYLFRKEGQNVTLSCEQNLNHDAMYWYRQDPGQGLRLIYYSQIVNDFQKGDIAEGYSVSREKKESFPLTVTSAQKNPTAFYLCASSMAGSTYEQYFGPGTRLTVT.

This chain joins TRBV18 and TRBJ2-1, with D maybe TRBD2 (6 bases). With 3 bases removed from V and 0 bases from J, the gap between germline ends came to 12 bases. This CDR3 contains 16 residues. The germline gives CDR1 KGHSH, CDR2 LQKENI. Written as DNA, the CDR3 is TGTGCCAGCTCACCGAGGGAGGCAGGCTCCTACAATGAGCAGTTCTTC. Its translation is CASSPREAGSYNEQFF.

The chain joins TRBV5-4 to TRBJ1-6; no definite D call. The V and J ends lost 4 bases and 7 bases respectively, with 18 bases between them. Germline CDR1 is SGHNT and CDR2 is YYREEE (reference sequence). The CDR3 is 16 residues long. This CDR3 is CASSEARVLRNSPLHF. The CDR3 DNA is TGTGCCAGCAGCGAGGCCCGGGTGCTAAGGAATTCACCCCTCCACTTT.

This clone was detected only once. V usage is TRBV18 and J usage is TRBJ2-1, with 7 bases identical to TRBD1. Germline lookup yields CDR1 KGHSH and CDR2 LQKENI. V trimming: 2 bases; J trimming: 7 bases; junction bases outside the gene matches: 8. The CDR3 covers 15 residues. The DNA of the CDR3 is TGTGCCAGCTCACCAGTTTTTACAGGGGATAATGAGCAGTTCTTC. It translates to CASSPVFTGDNEQFF.

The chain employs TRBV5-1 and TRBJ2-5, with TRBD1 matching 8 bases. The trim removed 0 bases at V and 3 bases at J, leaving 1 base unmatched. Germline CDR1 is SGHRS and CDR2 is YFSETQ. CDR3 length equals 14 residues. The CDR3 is CASSLDRGEETQYF. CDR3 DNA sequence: TGCGCCAGCAGCTTGGACAGGGGGGAAGAGACCCAGTACTTC.

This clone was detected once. The CDR3 nucleotides are TGTGCCAGCTCACCAGGGGAACACGAGGGCTACACCTTC. This translates into CASSPGEHEGYTF. The rearrangement uses TRBV18 and TRBJ1-2; no definite D call. Germline loops: CDR1 KGHSH, CDR2 LQKENI. This CDR3 contains 13 residues. V was pared by 2 bases and J by 8 bases, with 12 bases between.

In DNA form, the CDR3 reads TGTGCCATCAGTGAGTCCTTGGACAGGGGTAGGAGCTACACCTTC. Protein product: CAISESLDRGRSYTF. The chain joins TRBV10-3 to TRBJ1-2; 9 bases line up with TRBD1. J gave up 9 bases and V 0 bases, and 8 bases lay outside the gene matches. The CDR3 is 15 residues long. Germline V gene lookup returns CDR1 ENHRY and CDR2 SYGVKD.